This TCR beta chain appears in the sequencing data of a study of CD8 T cells in Susac syndrome (dated by TCRdb to the late 2010s). The study in broad terms: Whether CD8+ T cell activation and differentiation in Susac syndrome was antigen driven was tested using repertoire sequencing. The study compared CD8+ T cell repertoire clonality among over 9 healthy donors, some 14 Susac syndrome patients and around 16 multiple sclerosis patients.

High-throughput TCR beta sequencing profiled peripheral blood CD8+ and CD4+ T cells from healthy donors, Susac syndrome patients and multiple sclerosis patients. The multiple sclerosis controls were treatment-naive patients who had stable or active relapsing-remitting disease and met the revised McDonald criteria. Bulk CD8+ and CD4+ T cells were purified by magnetic negative isolation, while CD8+ TEMRA cells were enriched using FACS. Blood was drawn into EDTA tubes, processed within 24 hours, and PBMCs were isolated by density gradient centrifugation. PBMCs intended for TCR sequencing were frozen in liquid nitrogen and were later thawed in a 37 degrees C water bath. The sorted or isolated CD4+, CD8+ and CD8+ TEMRA cells had a purity of 90% or higher. The CDR3, from cysteine to phenylalanine, totals 18 residues. This entry keeps only the CDR3 DNA: 54 bases, framed from base 1. The germline V gene specifies MDHEN as CDR1 and SYDVKM as CDR2. Trimmed from V: 1 base; trimmed from J: 0 bases; junction bases lacking a gene match: 10.

Study-level results and caveats: The study acknowledged that relatively few individuals were included in the TCR sequencing and HLA analysis.

RNA was extracted using the RNeasy kit, and roughly 0.5 to 1 ug of the RNA was reverse transcribed with random hexamers. The immunoSEQ multiplex PCR assay, covering 54 Vbeta and 13 Jbeta segments, was used to amplify TCR beta CDR3 regions. Bias from PCR amplification was corrected by using a synthetic template baseline for primer optimization and for computational correction. In the source study's methods: Reads were assigned to V, D and J genes according to IMGT and analyzed in immunoSEQ Analyzer, with only productive sequences retained. To calculate clonality, Shannon entropy was normalized by log2 of the number of productive unique sequences and then subtracted from one. Public and private clones were assessed among the 100 most prevalent clones of each patient and control. Clones were defined as Susac-specific if absent from the healthy and MS cohorts, from 1052 published viral clones and from other ImmuneACCESS disease sequences. TCRdb redid the processing of the public reads, applying fastp at Q25 and MiXCR, and retained in-frame beta chains. Rows merge per CDR3 protein into single entries with the most common DNA and genes. These V and J calls rely on TCRdb rather than the paper's analysis. For this sample there are under 550,000 distinct CDR3 sequences; 85% appear just once. Under 0.15% of the sample is held by the ten biggest clonotypes.

Details on this clonotype: No antigen is known for it. Within one base of it there is no much larger clone, and no base qualities were kept.

The rearranged segments are TRBV28 and TRBJ2-3, with 7 middle bases fitting TRBD1. This receptor was taken from a human donor with multiple sclerosis. The sequencing sample was made of CD8+ T cells from PBMCs. Here the CDR3 is given as CASSLLGEGALSTDTQYF. The sequence in DNA is TGTGCCAGCAGTTTATTGGGCGAGGGGGCCCTCAGCACAGATACGCAGTATTTT.